The 5 T cell receptor beta chains below come from one sample, sequenced in a study of liver allograft versus peripheral blood T cells. Looking at the study overall: Transplanted livers held T cell receptor repertoires, and these were compared with repertoires in recipients' peripheral blood.

TCRdb re-called the reads through MiXCR, storing one row per CDR3 protein. Among around 6,600 distinct CDR3 sequences, 15% to 20% were seen once, and the ten largest hold around 3.1%. The receptors stem from a human patient who had a liver transplant. The graft donor may be the source of some T cells.

This clonotype showed up just a few times. The chain has TRBV10-2 and TRBJ2-5, with D hard to call. The germline V gene encodes CDR1 WSHSY and CDR2 SAAADI. Trimming left V 3 bases short and J 7 bases short, with 15 bases between. The CDR3 runs 14 residues. For the CDR3, the DNA is TGCGCCAGCAGTGACAGACTGAGTACGGGGACCCAGTACTTC. It is translated as CASSDRLSTGTQYF.

This chain uses TRBV14 with TRBJ2-3; TRBD1 agrees at 9 bases. Germline V gene sequence: CDR1 SGHDN, CDR2 FVKESK. This CDR3 has 19 amino acids. V lost 3 bases to trimming and J lost 2 bases; unmatched junction nucleotides: 15. The CDR3 region has the DNA TGTGCCAGCAGCCATGCCTCCCCCGGGACAGGGATTTTCACAGATACGCAGTATTTT. Translated, it gives CASSHASPGTGIFTDTQYF.

The chain carries TRBV20-1 and TRBJ2-4; D is uncertain. Germline V gives CDR1 DFQATT, CDR2 SNEGSKA (reference sequence). CDR3 length: 12 amino acids. Trimming cost V 3 bases and J 11 bases, with 14 bases left between them. CDR3 sequence reads: CSASPDSRLQYF. DNA for the CDR3: TGCAGTGCTAGCCCCGACTCTCGCCTTCAGTACTTC.

This clonotype was seen repeatedly, ten times or more. The rearrangement joins TRBV7-9 to TRBJ1-4, with D perhaps matching TRBD1 (5 bases). The V and J ends lost 3 bases and 8 bases respectively, with 13 bases between them. The CDR3 length is 14 residues. Germline CDR1 and CDR2: SEHNR and FQNEAQ (reference sequence). CDR3 sequence (DNA): TGTGCCAGCAGCTTGGGACCCTCGTGGGAAAAACTGTTTTTT. As protein: CASSLGPSWEKLFF.

This chain joins TRBV19 and TRBJ2-2, with D hard to call. The ends were cut back, 5 bases at V and 6 bases at J, with 1 base in the middle. Germline CDR1 LNHDA, CDR2 SQIVND (reference sequence). This CDR3 has 10 residues. The CDR3 sequence: CASSSGELFF. CDR3 coding DNA: TGTGCCAGTAGTTCCGGGGAGCTGTTTTTT.